This TCR beta chain is from a study of technical replicates of blood from several donors. The germline V and J ends were trimmed by 0 bases and 4 bases, with 12 bases remaining between them. There are 15 residues in the CDR3. Germline CDR1 is SGDLS and CDR2 is YYNGEE. Repertoires were generated with immunoSEQ multiplex PCR, while TCRdb's copy carries only in-frame clones and drops some. The sample lists tens of thousands of clones; less than 99% were seen once. The clonotype was recovered from a human donor in good health. The sequenced sample consisted of T cells isolated from PBMCs. The rearrangement joins TRBV9 to TRBJ2-3; D is possibly TRBD2 (7 bases). The CDR3 DNA sequence: TGTGCCAGCAGCGTAGATGGGGGGGCCCCAGATACGCAGTATTTT. It yields the protein CASSVDGGAPDTQYF.